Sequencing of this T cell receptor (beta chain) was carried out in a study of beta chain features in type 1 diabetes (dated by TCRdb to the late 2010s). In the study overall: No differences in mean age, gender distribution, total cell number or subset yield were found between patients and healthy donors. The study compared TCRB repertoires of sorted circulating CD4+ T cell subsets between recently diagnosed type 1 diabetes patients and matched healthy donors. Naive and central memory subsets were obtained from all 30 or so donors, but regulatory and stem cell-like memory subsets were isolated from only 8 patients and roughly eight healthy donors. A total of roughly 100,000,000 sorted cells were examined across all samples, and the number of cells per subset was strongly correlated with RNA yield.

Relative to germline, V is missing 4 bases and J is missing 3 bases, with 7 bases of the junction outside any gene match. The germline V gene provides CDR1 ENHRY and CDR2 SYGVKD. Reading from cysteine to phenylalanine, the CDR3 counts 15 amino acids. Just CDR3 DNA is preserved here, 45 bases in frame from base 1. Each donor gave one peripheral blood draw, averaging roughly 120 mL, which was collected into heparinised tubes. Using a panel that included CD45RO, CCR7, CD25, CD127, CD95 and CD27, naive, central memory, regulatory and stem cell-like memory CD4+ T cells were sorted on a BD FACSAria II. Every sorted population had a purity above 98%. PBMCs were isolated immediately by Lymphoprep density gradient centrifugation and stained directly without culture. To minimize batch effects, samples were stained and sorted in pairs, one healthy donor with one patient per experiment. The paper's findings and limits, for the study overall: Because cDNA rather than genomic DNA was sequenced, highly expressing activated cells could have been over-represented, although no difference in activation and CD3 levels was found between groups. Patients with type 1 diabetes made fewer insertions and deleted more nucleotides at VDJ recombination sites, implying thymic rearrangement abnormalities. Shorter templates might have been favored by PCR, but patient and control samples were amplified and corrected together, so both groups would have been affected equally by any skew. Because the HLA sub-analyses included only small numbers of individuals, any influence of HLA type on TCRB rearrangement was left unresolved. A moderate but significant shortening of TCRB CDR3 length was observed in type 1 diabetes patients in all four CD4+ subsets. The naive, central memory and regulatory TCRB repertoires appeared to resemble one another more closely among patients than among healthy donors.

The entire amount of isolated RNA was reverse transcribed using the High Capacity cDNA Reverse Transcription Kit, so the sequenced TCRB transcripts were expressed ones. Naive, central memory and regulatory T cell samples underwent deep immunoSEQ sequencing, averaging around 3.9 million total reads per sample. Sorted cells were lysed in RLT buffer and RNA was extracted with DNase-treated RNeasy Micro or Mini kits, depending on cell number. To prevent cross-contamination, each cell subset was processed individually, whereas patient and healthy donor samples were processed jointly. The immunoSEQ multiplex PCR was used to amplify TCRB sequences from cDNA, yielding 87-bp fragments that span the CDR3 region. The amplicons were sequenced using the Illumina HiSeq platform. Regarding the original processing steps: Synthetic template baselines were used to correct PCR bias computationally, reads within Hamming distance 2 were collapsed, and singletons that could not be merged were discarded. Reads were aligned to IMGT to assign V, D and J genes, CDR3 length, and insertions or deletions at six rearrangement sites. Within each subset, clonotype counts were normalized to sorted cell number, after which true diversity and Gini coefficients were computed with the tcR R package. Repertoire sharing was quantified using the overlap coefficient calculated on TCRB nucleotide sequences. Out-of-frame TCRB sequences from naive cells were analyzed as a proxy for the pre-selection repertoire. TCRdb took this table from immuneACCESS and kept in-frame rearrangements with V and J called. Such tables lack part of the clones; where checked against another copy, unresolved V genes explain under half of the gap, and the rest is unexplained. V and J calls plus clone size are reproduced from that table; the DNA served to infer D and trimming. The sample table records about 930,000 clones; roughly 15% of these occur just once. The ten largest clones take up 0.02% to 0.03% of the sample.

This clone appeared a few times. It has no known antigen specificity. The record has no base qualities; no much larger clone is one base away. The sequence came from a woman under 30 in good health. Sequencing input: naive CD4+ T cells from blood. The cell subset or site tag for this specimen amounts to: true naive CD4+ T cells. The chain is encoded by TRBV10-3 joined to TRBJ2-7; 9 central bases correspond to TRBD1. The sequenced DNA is TGTGCCATCAGTGTCGCACAGGGGGCTGACTACGAGCAGTACTTC. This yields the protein CAISVAQGADYEQYF.